Listed here are 15 T cell receptor beta chains from one sample, sequenced in a study of blood T cell repertoires in COVID-19. Assay: immunoSEQ multiplex PCR; the TCRdb copy retains only in-frame clones and omits some. The sample includes 83,000 or so clones, 82% of them seen just once. Sequenced material: peripheral blood. These receptor sequences come from a human donor in a cohort sampled during active COVID-19.

This clone was seen a single time. The chain links TRBV5-1 to TRBJ1-5; D gene unclear. The germline V and J ends were trimmed by 0 bases and 2 bases, with 9 bases remaining between them. The CDR3 contains 15 residues. The V gene's germline CDR1 is SGHRS and CDR2 YFSETQ. The CDR3 spells CASSLDFGGNQPQHF. CDR3 nucleotide sequence: TGCGCCAGCAGCTTGGATTTCGGGGGCAATCAGCCCCAGCATTTT.

The J gene is TRBJ2-5, the V gene TRBV4-1, with D unresolved. This CDR3 is 14 amino acids long. Germline lookup yields CDR1 MGHRA and CDR2 YSYEKL. V shed 1 base and J shed 5 bases, with 11 bases lying between them. CDR3 DNA sequence: TGCGCCAGCAGCCAAGTCGGGTCCCGGGAGACCCAGTACTTC. Translating gives CASSQVGSRETQYF.

This clone showed up just once. V and J are TRBV5-1 and TRBJ1-4; D not certain. The V end lost 4 bases, the J end lost 6 bases, and 13 bases lay between the germline ends. CDR3 length: 14 residues. Germline V gives CDR1 SGHRS, CDR2 YFSETQ. CDR3 sequence (DNA): TGCGCCAGCAGCCCGGGAGCGCAGGATGAAAAACTGTTTTTT. This translates into CASSPGAQDEKLFF.

V is TRBV6-2 or TRBV6-3 and J is TRBJ2-5; D is perhaps TRBD2 (5 bases). V lost 5 bases to trimming and J lost 5 bases, with 6 bases between them. CDR3 length: 11 amino acids. Germline V CDR1 and CDR2: MNHEY, SVGEGT. CDR3: CASSREETQYF. In DNA, the CDR3 is TGTGCCAGCAGTAGGGAGGAGACCCAGTACTTC.

This chain links TRBV28 with TRBJ2-3; weak D call: TRBD2 (5 bases). CDR1 and CDR2 (germline): MDHEN, SYDVKM. This CDR3 region has 14 residues. The germline V and J ends were trimmed by 3 bases and 7 bases, with 14 bases remaining between them. CDR3 residues: CASSFLKGVHTQYF. The CDR3 coding sequence is TGTGCCAGCAGTTTTCTGAAGGGAGTTCATACGCAGTATTTT.

V usage is TRBV3-1 (or the pseudogene TRBV3-2) and J usage is TRBJ1-1, with D perhaps matching TRBD1 (6 bases). CDR3 length equals 16 residues. V lost 4 bases to trimming and J lost 0 bases, with 15 bases between them. CDR1 is LGHDT, CDR2 YNNKEL, per germline (reference sequence). The CDR3 loop is CASSPSDRSVNTEAFF. The CDR3 bases are TGTGCCAGCAGCCCCTCGGACAGATCCGTGAACACTGAAGCTTTCTTT.

The V gene is TRBV11-2, the J gene TRBJ2-3; no firm D call. Germline V lookup: CDR1 SGHAT, CDR2 FQNNGV. The CDR3 runs to 13 residues. Trimming took off 3 bases at V and 4 bases at J, with 8 bases between the two ends. The CDR3, as DNA: TGTGCCAGCAGCTTGATCAGCGCAGATACGCAGTATTTT. Translation gives CASSLISADTQYF. The whole variable domain, remainder taken from reference TRBV11-2 and TRBJ2-3, is EAGVAQSPRYKIIEKRQSVAFWCNPISGHATLYWYQQILGQGPKLLIQFQNNGVVDDSQLPKDRFSAERLKGVDSTLKIQPAKLEDSAVYLCASSLISADTQYFGPGTRLTVL.

The genes are TRBV19 and TRBJ1-6; no definite D call. Trimming pared 8 bases from V and 8 bases from J, leaving 16 bases between. The V gene's germline CDR1 is LNHDA and CDR2 SQIVND (reference sequence). The CDR3 is made up of 14 amino acids. The CDR3 spells CASSPREPHSPLHF. CDR3 bases: TGTGCCAGTTCCCCCCGGGAACCTCATTCACCCCTCCACTTT.

This clone was picked up a small number of times. The chain combines TRBV7-3 with TRBJ1-6; D is possibly TRBD1 (5 bases). This CDR3 region has 15 residues. The V and J ends lost 3 bases and 7 bases respectively, with 13 bases between them. CDR1 and CDR2 from the germline V gene are SGHTA and FQGTGA. The CDR3 reads CASSFEAGWNSPLHF. The CDR3 DNA sequence: TGTGCCAGCAGCTTTGAGGCAGGGTGGAATTCACCCCTCCACTTT.

The chain carries TRBV4-1 and TRBJ1-2; perhaps TRBD1 as D (6 bases). The CDR3 is made up of 14 amino acids. Germline values: CDR1 MGHRA, CDR2 YSYEKL. Between the trimmed V and J ends, which lost 6 bases and 4 bases, there was a span of 15 bases. The CDR3 DNA reads TGCGCCAGCAGTCCCGCAGGGGTGGTCTATGGCTACACCTTC. It is translated as CASSPAGVVYGYTF.

The chain employs TRBV18 and TRBJ1-5; the D gene is possibly TRBD1 (6 bases). Trimming shortened V by 3 bases and J by 2 bases, and 11 bases separated the two germline ends. CDR1 KGHSH and CDR2 LQKENI come from the germline V gene. The CDR3 loop spans 15 amino acids. CDR3 sequence: CASSPGGLGNQPQHF. The CDR3 DNA sequence: TGTGCCAGCTCACCGGGGGGGCTTGGCAATCAGCCCCAGCATTTT.

The chain couples TRBV5-1 to TRBJ2-5, with 12 positions matching TRBD2. The CDR3 spans 17 residues. Germline CDR1 SGHRS, CDR2 YFSETQ. Germline trimming cut 0 bases from V and 1 base from J; bases unmatched to any gene: 4. CDR3 sequence reads: CASSLALTSGSQETQYF. The CDR3, as DNA: TGCGCCAGCAGCTTGGCCCTGACTAGCGGGAGCCAAGAGACCCAGTACTTC.

The V call is TRBV21-1, the J call TRBJ2-1; the table's D call TRBD2 went unverified against the DNA. TRBV21-1 is shown as a pseudogene. The CDR3 length is 15 residues. As DNA, the CDR3 is TGTGCCAGCAGCAAAGGGACTAGCGGGGGCAATGAGCAGTTCTTC. Translated, it gives CASSKGTSGGNEQFF.

The chain uses TRBV28 and TRBJ2-7, with 7 bases identical to TRBD1. Looked up from germline, CDR1 is MDHEN and CDR2 is SYDVKM. Trimming removed 9 bases from V and 4 bases from J; junction bases left unmatched: 12. The CDR3 length is 14 residues. The CDR3 nucleotides read TGTGCCAGTCTAAGGGGGCGACGCCTTTACGAGCAGTACTTC. Amino acids: CASLRGRRLYEQYF.

The count of this clone is one. V and J are TRBV7-6 and TRBJ2-1; 9 nucleotides agree with TRBD1. Germline V gene data show CDR1 as SGHVS and CDR2 as FNYEAQ. This CDR3 is built from 17 residues. The V segment lost 1 base and the J segment 3 bases; nucleotides outside the gene matches: 7. CDR3 sequence: CASSLGAGTGFYNEQFF. The CDR3 bases are TGTGCCAGCAGCTTAGGTGCCGGGACAGGGTTCTACAATGAGCAGTTCTTC.